A selection of T cell receptor beta chains follows, all from one sample in a study of blood T cell repertoires in COVID-19. This table comes from immunoSEQ multiplex PCR, and its TCRdb copy is limited to in-frame clones, with some not included. The table lists about 88,000 clones, about 90% of them singletons. The sequenced sample consisted of peripheral blood. All receptors derive from a young man with COVID-19, enrolled during active disease. Both conserved end residues are part of each CDR3. A row's size may be missing; if present it is once, few, many or a size class.

V gene	clone size	J gene	CDR3 protein
TRBV6-4	NA	TRBJ2-2	CASRQGNTGELFF
TRBV15	NA	TRBJ1-5	CATSRAPTVQPQHF
TRBV5-1	NA	TRBJ1-6	CASSQLTDRDSPLHF
TRBV11-2	once	TRBJ1-2	CASSLGTGFGYGYTF
TRBV9	NA	TRBJ1-5	CASSVDPGGQPQHF
TRBV5-6	NA	TRBJ2-7	CASRDSGEAFEQYF
TRBV3-1/TRBV3-2	NA	TRBJ1-2	CASSQGFHRGNLGYTF
TRBV14	NA	TRBJ2-3	CASSLQGDTQYF
TRBV9	NA	TRBJ2-2	CASSVRDSDTGELFF
TRBV5-1	once	TRBJ2-1	CASSLLSPGTVSYNEQFF
TRBV7-9	NA	TRBJ1-5	CASSLEGGQPQHF
TRBV6-5	NA	TRBJ1-2	CASRQGTANYGYTF
TRBV5-5	NA	TRBJ1-5	CASSYRQVNQPQHF
TRBV5-4	NA	TRBJ1-6	CASSLTGGDSPLHF
TRBV5-4	NA	TRBJ2-7	CASSLSSGYEQYF
TRBV27	NA	TRBJ2-1	CASSIGTSGYNEQFF
TRBV7-9	NA	TRBJ2-1	CASSLYAGVSFF
TRBV13	NA	TRBJ1-1	CASSTAGVHTEAFF
TRBV6-4	once	TRBJ2-6	CASSAGTSALSGANVLTF
TRBV6-4	NA	TRBJ1-6	CASSREIDSPLHF
TRBV28	NA	TRBJ1-5	CASGTGDQPQHF
TRBV28	few	TRBJ1-5	CASRDGNQPQHF
TRBV6-5	NA	TRBJ2-7	CASSYPASGASEQYF
TRBV3-1/TRBV3-2	NA	TRBJ2-1	CASSQDRVERDEQFF
TRBV24-1	NA	TRBJ1-5	CATSDAWAGNQPQHF
TRBV6-2/TRBV6-3	NA	TRBJ1-5	CASSLEVNQPQHF
TRBV30	once	TRBJ1-6	CALTRGLNSPLHF
TRBV19	NA	TRBJ2-7	CASRPTSERYEQYF
TRBV12-5	NA	TRBJ1-2	CASGLGPGQGDGYTF
TRBV28	NA	TRBJ2-7	CASSEVADEQYF
TRBV28	NA	TRBJ2-1	CASSSLAGTRYNEQFF
TRBV5-1	once	TRBJ2-1	CASRQQELSYNEQFF
TRBV7-9	NA	TRBJ1-1	CASSPQITEAFF
TRBV4-1	NA	TRBJ2-7	CASSRGGEQYF
TRBV7-2	NA	TRBJ2-7	CASSLVRASGSYEQYF
TRBV4-3	once	TRBJ1-2	CASSQDGRSFYGYTF
TRBV21-1	few	TRBJ2-7	CASWVAVRSNEQYF
TRBV15	NA	TRBJ2-7	CATSSRTGGPYEQYF
TRBV28	NA	TRBJ1-2	CASREDRVVDGYTF
TRBV6-2/TRBV6-3	NA	TRBJ1-5	CASSRTGGNSNQPQHF
TRBV27	NA	TRBJ1-1	CASNPRGQARTEAFF
TRBV28	NA	TRBJ2-1	CASSFDRNNEQFF
TRBV10-3	once	TRBJ2-3	CAISGGEEGTDTQYF
TRBV29-1	NA	TRBJ2-7	CSVEEGDEQYF
TRBV10-2	NA	TRBJ2-1	CASTPGGTYNEQFF